This TCR beta chain was sequenced for a study of shared clonotypes between healthy human individuals (TCRdb year 2020). Context from the whole study: The cohort included three men and a couple of women between 18 and 49 years of age. For each donor, three plates each were used for CD4 naive and CD4 memory, two plates were used for CD8 naive, and one plate was used for CD8 memory. To estimate repertoire size and how much clonotypes are shared between individuals, the study performed deep sequencing of blood TCR repertoires from a handful of healthy adults. To increase sequencing depth and limit assay-specific biases, different laboratories used diverse techniques to prepare libraries and sequence TCR repertoires. Per donor, leukapheresis produced somewhere between about 0.9 and 9.5 billion PBMCs.

The paper's findings and limits, for the study overall: Sampling was restricted to blood, and TCR repertoires in tissues likely differ from the TCR repertoires found in blood. Rarefaction of sorted-subset datasets indicated incomplete sequencing despite the large sequencing depth. Across a few donors, approximately 5% of naive CD4, around 3.5% of naive CD8, approximately 2.5% of memory CD4, and over 0.35% of memory CD8 clonotypes were shared. Based on pairwise subsampling, the degree of clonotype sharing among donors was expected to be affected by sequencing depth. Estimated clonotype richness was generally larger for naive than for memory subsets. Because the study included a small number of donors, the genetic and exposure-history diversity represented was limited. Compared with non-shared clonotypes, clonotypes shared by all four sorted-subset donors had higher generation probabilities.

A note on this clone: What this receptor recognizes is not known. It has no much larger one-base neighbor in the sample; base qualities were not kept.

Using the deep immunoSEQ assay, TCR CDR3 regions were amplified from genomic DNA by multiplex PCR. Extracted genomic DNA from each cell subset was distributed evenly across all wells of several immunoSEQ 96-well plates, and each plate was treated as a replicate. For sorted subsets, roughly 200 ng genomic DNA, equal to 25,000 to 35,000 T cell genomes, was loaded into each replicate PCR. Purified libraries were quantified with a Qubit 3.0 fluorometer, sized on a Bioanalyzer 2100, and re-quantified with the KAPA Library Quantification kit. Every immunoSEQ 96-well plate was sequenced on a dedicated single-read 150-cycle Illumina NextSeq 550 flow cell. The published analysis was carried out like this. Because the immunoSEQ output included only junctional sequences and no quality scores, the filtering could not be the same as the filtering used for full-length reads. Sequences were annotated with PyIR, a Python wrapper for IgBLAST v1.9, and V/J genes and CDR3 were assigned using IMGT germline references. Reads with weak V/J assignments (E-value above 1e-6), missing CDR3, stop codons, out-of-frame junctions, or ambiguous translated residues were removed. V3J clonotypes were defined by identical inferred V gene, J gene, and CDR3 amino acid sequence. Percentage overlap between repertoires was computed as shared unique clonotypes divided by the size of the smaller repertoire. Richness of each repertoire was evaluated using RTK rarefaction, the Chao1 estimator, and Recon v2.1 estimates of unobserved clonotypes. For all TCRbeta clonotypes obtained by the gDNA method from a handful of donors, generation probabilities were computed with OLGA. This is the immuneACCESS table as TCRdb keeps it, with only in-frame sequences that have V and J called. A part of the clones is gone; compared with another copy, unresolved V genes explain less than half, and the rest is unexplained. The V and J calls and clone size were taken over from that table, and D and trimming were inferred from the DNA. A total of over a million clones appear in this sample, around 75% of them only once. Nearly 1.5% of the sample comes from the top ten.

V loses 3 bases at its end and J loses 6 bases; junction bases beyond the gene matches: 9. From the cysteine through the phenylalanine, the CDR3 covers 15 amino acids. The read is trimmed to its CDR3 DNA, 45 bases read in frame from base 1. For CDR1 and CDR2, the germline V gene lists SGHDT and YYEEEE. The donors were healthy, HIV-negative adults who had no recently reported acute infections or vaccinations. Every donor was a Caucasian adult living in Nashville, Tennessee, USA. CD4+ T cells were enriched by magnetic negative selection, after which naive cells were positively selected on CD45RA and the negative fraction was taken as the memory subset. Blood was collected by leukapheresis, and PBMCs were isolated by Ficoll-Histopaque density gradient centrifugation and then cryopreserved in liquid nitrogen vapor phase. Purity and quantity of every magnetically sorted T cell population were checked by analytical flow cytometry. Each sorted fraction had its genomic DNA isolated and then quantified by UV absorbance on a Nanodrop 2000c.

This sequence originates from a man aged 18 to 29 in good health. Specimen: memory CD4+ T cells sorted from blood. The cell subset or site label, as the study defines it: CD45RA-negative fraction. The chain is made from TRBV5-6 and TRBJ1-5; 7 central bases correspond to TRBD1. The DNA sequence follows: TGTGCCAGCAGCTCCTACGACAGGGATAGTCAGCCCCAGCATTTT. It encodes CASSSYDRDSQPQHF.